The clone carrying this TCR beta chain was recorded only once. This entry belongs to a study of blood T cell repertoires in COVID-19. Across the whole study: Acute and convalescent COVID-19 samples came from the United States, Italy and Spain. T cells, B-cell-depleted T cells, or PBMCs provided the cDNA or gDNA that served as material.

This CDR3 spans 12 amino acids. Trimming took 5 bases from V and 11 from J, leaving 15 bases between them. Germline V CDR1 and CDR2: MNHEY, SVGEGT. Original processing notes: It was from reference gene primer amplification that nucleated cell counts were estimated. Clones were sequenced by immunoSEQ multiplex PCR, and TCRdb holds only the in-frame ones, with some missing. D and trimming were read from the DNA, whereas the V and J calls and clone size are those reported in that table. The data show around 100,000 clones, about 80% seen once. This sequence originates from an older woman with acute or convalescent COVID-19. Sequencing used peripheral blood. The V gene is TRBV6-2 or TRBV6-3, the J gene TRBJ1-1; perhaps TRBD1 as D (6 bases). The chain's CDR3 is CASSPSVGQAFF. CDR3 DNA sequence: TGTGCCAGCAGTCCCTCCGTCGGACAGGCTTTCTTT.